The 30 T cell receptor beta chains below were found in one sample sequenced in a study of T cells after somatic rescue of genetic block. Sequenced by immunoSEQ multiplex PCR; TCRdb stores in-frame clones only, minus some. The sample consists of 70,000 to 95,000 clones, 85% to 90% of them appearing once. Material for sequencing was peripheral blood mononuclear cells (PBMCs). The receptors were gathered from a woman under 30.

This chain connects TRBV19 to TRBJ2-1; 11 bases fit TRBD2. Germline values: CDR1 LNHDA, CDR2 SQIVND (reference sequence). The V segment lost 6 bases and the J segment 8 bases; nucleotides outside the gene matches: 9. The CDR3 loop spans 15 amino acids. The CDR3 nucleotides are TGTGCCAGTAGACCGGGACTAGCGGCCTCCGATGAGCAGTTCTTC. As protein: CASRPGLAASDEQFF.

This clone was recorded only once. This sequence joins TRBV5-3 and TRBJ1-5; D not certain. TRBV5-3 is an ORF; its function is uncertain. The CDR3 is 15 amino acids. V lost 8 bases and J lost 0, with 15 bases in between. CDR3 amino acids: CASSIRIHSNQPQHF. DNA for the CDR3: TGTGCCAGCAGTATAAGAATTCATAGCAATCAGCCCCAGCATTTT.

The rearrangement joins TRBV9 to TRBJ2-7; a weak D match, TRBD2 (5 bases). Trimming stripped 5 bases from V and 1 base from J, with 13 bases between. Germline V gene data show CDR1 as SGDLS and CDR2 as YYNGEE. The CDR3 is made up of 14 amino acids. Here the CDR3 DNA reads TGTGCCAGCAGTCCAAAGCGGCTTTCCTACGAGCAGTACTTC. It is translated as CASSPKRLSYEQYF.

The rearrangement uses TRBV7-9 and TRBJ1-4; D remains ambiguous. The V end was cut by 3 bases, the J end by 8 bases, with 25 bases between. Germline V gene lookup returns CDR1 SEHNR and CDR2 FQNEAQ (reference sequence). The CDR3 extends over 18 amino acids. CDR3 nucleotides: TGTGCCAGCAGCTTTGAAGGAGGGTTCGCTCACAGTATGGAAAAACTGTTTTTT. Residues: CASSFEGGFAHSMEKLFF.

The rearrangement joins TRBV20-1 to TRBJ2-5; the D is unclear. Trimming left V 3 bases short and J 5 bases short, with 7 bases between. Germline-derived CDR1 and CDR2 are DFQATT and SNEGSKA (reference sequence). This CDR3 spans 11 amino acids. The CDR3 is CSASMGETQYF. Here the CDR3 DNA reads TGCAGTGCTAGTATGGGGGAGACCCAGTACTTC.

This clone has only one observation. This CDR3 is CASSLGRAKTEAFF. CDR3 nucleotide sequence: TGTGCCAGCAGCTTAGGTAGGGCGAAGACTGAAGCTTTCTTT. This chain joins TRBV7-3 and TRBJ1-1; the D is unclear. CDR1 is SGHTA and CDR2 is FQGTGA in the germline V gene. V was trimmed by 2 bases and J by 5 bases, leaving 12 bases between them. The CDR3 covers 14 residues.

V gene TRBV29-1 combines with J gene TRBJ2-5; no clear D gene. Germline V gene lookup returns CDR1 SQVTM and CDR2 ANQGSEA. With 1 base removed from V and 4 bases from J, the gap between germline ends came to 10 bases. This CDR3 spans 13 amino acids. CDR3 sequence (DNA): TGCAGCGTTGAAGTCCAATGGCCAGAGACCCAGTACTTC. It specifies CSVEVQWPETQYF.

V is TRBV27 and J is TRBJ1-5, with 7 bases lining up with TRBD1. CDR3 length equals 14 residues. Germline loops: CDR1 MNHEY, CDR2 SMNVEV (reference sequence). V lost 2 bases, J lost 4 bases, and 2 bases stayed unmatched. CDR3 sequence (DNA): TGTGCCAGCAGTTTAAACAGGGGAAATCAGCCCCAGCATTTT. It translates to CASSLNRGNQPQHF.

The J gene is TRBJ2-4, the V gene TRBV19; TRBD2 matches at 10 bases. Germline V gene data show CDR1 as LNHDA and CDR2 as SQIVND (reference sequence). The CDR3 has 17 amino acids. With 9 bases clipped from V and 5 bases from J, the junction kept 16 bases outside the gene matches. The CDR3 coding sequence is TGTGCCAGCGCCCTATGGGGTCTAGCGGGAGAGGAAAACATTCAGTACTTC. This sequence encodes CASALWGLAGEENIQYF.

The chain combines TRBV9 with TRBJ2-3; 12 bases are a match to TRBD2. CDR3 length: 16 residues. The germline CDR1 and CDR2 sequences are SGDLS and YYNGEE. Losses at the gene ends were 0 bases for V and 5 bases for J; bases not matched to a gene: 4. The chain's CDR3 is CASSVGGLAGGDTQYF. DNA of the CDR3: TGTGCCAGCAGCGTAGGGGGACTAGCGGGTGGAGATACGCAGTATTTT. The whole variable domain, filled in from reference TRBV9 and TRBJ2-3, reads DSGVTQTPKHLITATGQRVTLRCSPRSGDLSVYWYQQSLDQGLQFLIQYYNGEERAKGNILERFSAQQFPDLHSELNLSSLELGDSALYFCASSVGGLAGGDTQYFGPGTRLTVL.

The chain employs TRBV29-1 and TRBJ1-1; 9 nucleotides line up with TRBD1. Germline V lookup: CDR1 SQVTM, CDR2 ANQGSEA. V lost 5 bases, J lost 1 base, and 8 bases stayed unmatched. CDR3 length: 15 residues. The CDR3, as DNA: TGCAGCGTTCGGGACAGGGTTTCCGCGAACACTGAAGCTTTCTTT. Its protein is CSVRDRVSANTEAFF.

The rearrangement links TRBV4-1 to TRBJ1-1; D not certain. The germline V gene has CDR1 MGHRA and CDR2 YSYEKL. V was clipped by 4 bases and J by 4 bases, with 10 bases between them. CDR3 length: 13 residues. Here the CDR3 reads CASSPPSRTEAFF. CDR3 in DNA: TGCGCCAGCAGCCCCCCGTCCCGCACTGAAGCTTTCTTT.

This sequence joins TRBV29-1 and TRBJ2-5; 7 positions match TRBD2. The CDR3 consists of 14 residues. Unmatched junction bases numbered 8, after V lost 2 bases and J lost 5 bases. The V gene's germline CDR1 is SQVTM and CDR2 ANQGSEA. The CDR3 here is CSVEPGGKGETQYF. DNA of the CDR3: TGCAGCGTTGAACCCGGGGGGAAAGGGGAGACCCAGTACTTC.

This clone was found once. CDR3 in amino acids: CASRTSLTDTQYF. In nucleotides, the CDR3 is TGTGCCAGCCGGACTAGCCTAACAGATACGCAGTATTTT. The V call is TRBV27, the J call TRBJ2-3, with TRBD2 matching 8 bases. This CDR3 is 13 amino acids long. The J segment lost 3 bases and the V segment lost 8 bases, leaving 4 bases of the junction unmatched. The germline CDR1 and CDR2 sequences are MNHEY and SMNVEV (reference sequence).

The CDR3 here is CAWSVLDSGANVLTF. The DNA of the CDR3 is TGTGCCTGGAGTGTATTGGACTCTGGGGCCAACGTCCTGACTTTC. The chain employs TRBV30 and TRBJ2-6; D gene ambiguous. There are 15 residues in the CDR3. V lost 0 bases to trimming and J lost 0 bases, with 6 bases between them. Per germline, CDR1 GTSNPN and CDR2 SVGIG (reference sequence).

This rearrangement joins TRBV5-1 to TRBJ1-2; D is unresolved. Germline values: CDR1 SGHRS, CDR2 YFSETQ. The V end lost 0 bases, the J end lost 8 bases, and 11 bases lay between the germline ends. The CDR3 loop spans 13 amino acids. The CDR3 DNA reads as TGCGCCAGCAGCTTGGGTACGGGAGGCGGCTACACCTTC. This gives the protein CASSLGTGGGYTF.

The chain combines TRBV5-1 with TRBJ2-7; no clear D. V was shortened by 4 bases and J by 3 bases, with 5 bases between the two germline ends. Germline loops: CDR1 SGHRS, CDR2 YFSETQ. The CDR3 covers 11 residues. CDR3 nucleotides: TGCGCCAGCAGCGCGGACTACGAGCAGTACTTC. Its translation: CASSADYEQYF.

The rearrangement uses TRBV18 and TRBJ1-5; 8 positions match TRBD1. V was clipped by 0 bases and J by 2 bases; unmatched bases: 9. Germline-derived CDR1 and CDR2 are KGHSH and LQKENI. This CDR3 region has 18 residues. CDR3 bases: TGTGCCAGCTCACCACCGGGCCAGGGGGCCGCTGGCAATCAGCCCCAGCATTTT. Residues: CASSPPGQGAAGNQPQHF.

The rearrangement uses TRBV18 and TRBJ2-2; no clear D gene. Germline loops: CDR1 KGHSH, CDR2 LQKENI. Between the trimmed V and J ends, which lost 3 bases and 10 bases, there was a span of 21 bases. The CDR3 loop spans 16 amino acids. CDR3 amino acids: CASSPYEGRTGEELFF. The CDR3 nucleotides read TGTGCCAGCTCACCTTATGAAGGACGGACCGGTGAGGAGCTGTTTTTT.

This chain connects TRBV4-1 to TRBJ2-7, with 7 positions matching TRBD2. The CDR3 is 16 residues long. Germline V CDR1 and CDR2: MGHRA, YSYEKL. V lost 0 bases and J lost 2; bases outside the gene matches: 7. The chain's CDR3 is CASSQDLGGIPYEQYF. The CDR3 DNA is TGCGCCAGCAGCCAAGATTTGGGAGGGATCCCCTACGAGCAGTACTTC.

The gene calls are TRBV10-3 and TRBJ2-1, with no clear D. The CDR3 runs 15 residues. Germline V gene sequence: CDR1 ENHRY, CDR2 SYGVKD. V was pared by 5 bases and J by 0 bases, with 11 bases between. The CDR3 region has the DNA TGTGCCATCAGTTTAACGGGCGTCTCCTACAATGAGCAGTTCTTC. Translated, it gives CAISLTGVSYNEQFF.

V is TRBV27 and J is TRBJ2-1; 10 nucleotides agree with TRBD2. CDR3 size: 15 residues. CDR1 is MNHEY and CDR2 is SMNVEV in the germline V gene (reference sequence). Trimming removed 8 bases from V and 3 bases from J; junction bases left unmatched: 7. CDR3 nucleotides: TGTGCCAGCCGCGGACTAGCGGCCTTCTACAATGAGCAGTTCTTC. This gives the protein CASRGLAAFYNEQFF.

The chain has TRBV7-6 and TRBJ2-3, with D hard to call. The CDR3 is made up of 15 amino acids. Deletions cut 1 base from V and 3 bases from J, with 11 bases between. Germline CDR1 reads SGHVS; CDR2 reads FNYEAQ. CDR3 region: CASSLDGVRTDTQYF. The CDR3 DNA sequence: TGTGCCAGCAGCTTAGATGGGGTTCGGACAGATACGCAGTATTTT.

The chain couples TRBV2 to TRBJ1-3; D is unresolved. From germline, CDR1 is SNHLY and CDR2 FYNNEI. The CDR3 is made up of 15 amino acids. V was shortened by 3 bases and J by 2 bases, with 11 bases between the two germline ends. The CDR3 here is CASSDTRLTGNTIYF. For the CDR3, the DNA is TGTGCCAGCAGTGACACGAGGTTAACTGGAAACACCATATATTTT.

The gene calls are TRBV27 and TRBJ2-7, with D tentatively TRBD1 or TRBD2 (5 bases each). Germline CDR1 is MNHEY and CDR2 is SMNVEV (reference sequence). V lost 3 bases and J 3 bases, leaving 12 bases between the germline ends. The CDR3 extends over 14 amino acids. The DNA of the CDR3 is TGTGCCAGCAGTTTGGCCTTGGGGGTCTACGAGCAGTACTTC. Translating gives CASSLALGVYEQYF.

V usage is TRBV28 and J usage is TRBJ1-5; D is undetermined. The CDR3 loop spans 12 amino acids. Germline values: CDR1 MDHEN, CDR2 SYDVKM. V gave up 0 bases and J gave up 11 bases, with 8 bases separating them. Here the CDR3 reads CASSLWEGAQHF. The DNA for the CDR3 is TGTGCCAGCAGTTTATGGGAGGGTGCCCAGCATTTT.

The chain uses TRBV15 and TRBJ2-3, with no clear D. Trimming took 0 bases from V and 0 from J, leaving 7 bases between them. Looked up from germline, CDR1 is LNHNV and CDR2 is YYDKDF (reference sequence). The CDR3 has 15 residues. The CDR3 nucleotides are TGTGCCACCAGCAGAGAGTCTTCTAGCACAGATACGCAGTATTTT. Residues: CATSRESSSTDTQYF.

The chain is built from TRBV7-2 and TRBJ1-1; D gene uncertain. V lost 5 bases and J 1 base, leaving 11 bases between the germline ends. CDR1 is SGHTA and CDR2 is FQGNSA in the germline V gene. The CDR3 length is 14 residues. CDR3 region: CASSPRISNTEAFF. The CDR3 nucleotides read TGTGCCAGCAGCCCCCGAATATCGAACACTGAAGCTTTCTTT.

The J gene is TRBJ2-7, the V gene TRBV7-9, with D possibly TRBD2 on 5 matching bases. Germline assignment: CDR1 SEHNR and CDR2 FQNEAQ (reference sequence). Trimming took off 5 bases at V and 2 bases at J, with 13 bases between the two ends. This CDR3 spans 14 amino acids. DNA for the CDR3: TGTGCCAGCAGCAGCAGCGGACCACCCTACGAGCAGTACTTC. It encodes CASSSSGPPYEQYF.

This clone was seen only once. This chain connects TRBV18 to TRBJ2-7; TRBD1 aligns across 9 bases. Germline trimming cut 3 bases from V and 1 base from J; bases unmatched to any gene: 7. From germline, CDR1 is KGHSH and CDR2 LQKENI. The CDR3 is made up of 16 amino acids. The CDR3 loop reads CASSPPETGGSYEQYF. CDR3 coding DNA: TGTGCCAGCTCACCCCCTGAGACAGGGGGGTCCTACGAGCAGTACTTC.